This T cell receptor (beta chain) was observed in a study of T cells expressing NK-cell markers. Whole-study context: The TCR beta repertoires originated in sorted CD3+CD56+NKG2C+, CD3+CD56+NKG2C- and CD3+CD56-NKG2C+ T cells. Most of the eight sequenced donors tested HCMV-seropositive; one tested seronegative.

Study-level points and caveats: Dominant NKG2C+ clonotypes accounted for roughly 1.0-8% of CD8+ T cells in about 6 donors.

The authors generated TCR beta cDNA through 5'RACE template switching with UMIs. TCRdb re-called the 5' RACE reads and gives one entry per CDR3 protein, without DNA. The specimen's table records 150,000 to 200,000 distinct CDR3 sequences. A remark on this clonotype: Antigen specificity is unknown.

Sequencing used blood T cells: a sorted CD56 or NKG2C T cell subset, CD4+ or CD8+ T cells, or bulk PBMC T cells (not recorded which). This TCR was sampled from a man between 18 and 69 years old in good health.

Here the CDR3 reads CASSPLTSGGYNEQFF. The V gene is TRBV27, the J gene TRBJ2-1; TCRdb names TRBD2, which stays unverified in the absence of DNA. In germline, CDR1 is MNHEY, CDR2 SMNVEV (reference sequence). The CDR3 has 16 residues.